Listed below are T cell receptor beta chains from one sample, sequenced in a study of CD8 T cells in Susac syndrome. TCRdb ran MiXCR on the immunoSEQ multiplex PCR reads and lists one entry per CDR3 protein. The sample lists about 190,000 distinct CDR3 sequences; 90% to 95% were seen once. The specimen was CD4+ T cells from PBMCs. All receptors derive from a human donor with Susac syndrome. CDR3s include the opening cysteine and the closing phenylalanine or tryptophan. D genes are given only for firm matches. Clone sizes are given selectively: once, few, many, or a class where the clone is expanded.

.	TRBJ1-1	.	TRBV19	TGTGCCAGTAGTCCCCGACCGGTAACGGAAGCTTTCTTT	CASSPRPVTEAFF
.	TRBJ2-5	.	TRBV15	TGTGCCACCAGCAGGTGGGCAGAGCAAGAGACCCAGTACTTC	CATSRWAEQETQYF
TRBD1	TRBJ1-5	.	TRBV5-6	TGTGCCAGCAGCTCAAAGGACAGGGGGTTTCAGCCCCAGCATTTT	CASSSKDRGFQPQHF
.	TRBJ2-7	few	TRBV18	TGTGCCAGCTCAAGGGGTGGGGAGCAGTACTTC	CASSRGGEQYF
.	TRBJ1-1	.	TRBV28	TGTGCCAGCAGCCTCGGACAGATTGAAGCTTTCTTT	CASSLGQIEAFF
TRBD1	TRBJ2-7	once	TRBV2	TGTGCCAGCAGGGGACAGGGGGAACTCAGCTCCTACGAGCAGTACTTC	CASRGQGELSSYEQYF
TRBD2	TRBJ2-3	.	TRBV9	TGTGCCAGCAGCGGGGGACTAGCTGAGGCAGATACGCAGTATTTT	CASSGGLAEADTQYF
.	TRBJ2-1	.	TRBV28	TGTGCCAGCGGGGCCGAGCAGTTCTTC	CASGAEQFF
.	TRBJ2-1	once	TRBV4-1	TGCGCCAGCAGCCAAGAGTATCTCATGGGCAATGAGCAGTTCTTC	CASSQEYLMGNEQFF
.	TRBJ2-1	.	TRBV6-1	TGTGCCAGCAGTGAATGGGAGGGGGTCAATGAGCAGTTCTTC	CASSEWEGVNEQFF
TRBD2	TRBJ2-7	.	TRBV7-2	TGTGCCAGCAGCTTCTCCGAAGGGGTAGCGGGAGTTAGTCGGTACGAGCAGTACTTC	CASSFSEGVAGVSRYEQYF
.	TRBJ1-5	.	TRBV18	TGTGCCAGCTCACCTAACGGGGACCAGCCCCAGCATTTT	CASSPNGDQPQHF
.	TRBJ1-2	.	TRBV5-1	TGCGCCAGCAGCCTATCCAGGGGCACCTATGGCTACACCTTC	CASSLSRGTYGYTF
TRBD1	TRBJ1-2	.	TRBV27	TGTGCCAGCAGTCCGTGGGACAGGGACTATGGCTACACCTTC	CASSPWDRDYGYTF
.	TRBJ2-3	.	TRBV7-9	TGTGCCAGCAGCAAAAGCACAGATACGCAGTATTTT	CASSKSTDTQYF
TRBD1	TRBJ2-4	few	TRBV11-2	TGTGCCAGCCCAAAAACCGGGACAGGGGTCAACATTCAGTACTTC	CASPKTGTGVNIQYF
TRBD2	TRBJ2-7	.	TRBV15	TGTGCCACCAGCGGACAGACTAGCGGCCTCTCATCCGAGCAGTACTTC	CATSGQTSGLSSEQYF
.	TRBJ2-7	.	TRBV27	TGTGCCAGCAGTCCGCGATCGGCGGGGGCCTCCATAGCCTACGAGCAGTACTTC	CASSPRSAGASIAYEQYF
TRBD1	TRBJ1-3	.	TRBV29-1	TGCAGCGTTGCCGCAGGGACAGCATCTGGAAACACCATATATTTT	CSVAAGTASGNTIYF
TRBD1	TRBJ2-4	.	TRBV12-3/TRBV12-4	TGTGCCAGCAGTCCCGAGGACAGGATAGCCAAAAACATTCAGTACTTC	CASSPEDRIAKNIQYF
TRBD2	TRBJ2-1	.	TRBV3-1	TGTGCCAGCAGGTCCGGGACTAACCTCTACAATGAGCAGTTCTTC	CASRSGTNLYNEQFF
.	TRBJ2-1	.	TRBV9	TGTGCCAGCAGCGTAGGGCAGGCCCAAAGCTCCTACAATGAGCAGTTCTTC	CASSVGQAQSSYNEQFF
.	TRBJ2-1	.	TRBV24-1	TGTGCCACCAGTGAGGCTACAAAATACTTCTTC	CATSEATKYFF
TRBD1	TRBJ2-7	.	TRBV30	TGTGCCTGGAGTCGGGGACAGGGAAGTTTGGAGCAGTACTTC	CAWSRGQGSLEQYF
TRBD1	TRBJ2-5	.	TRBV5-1	TGCGCCAGCAGCGCAGGGGGCACGGAGACCCAGTACTTC	CASSAGGTETQYF
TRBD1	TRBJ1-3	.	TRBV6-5	TGTGCCAGCAGTCAGGACAGGATCTCTGGAAACACCATATATTTT	CASSQDRISGNTIYF
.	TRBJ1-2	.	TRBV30	TGTGCCTGGAGTGTAGGCAGGAGAAACTATGGCTACACCTTC	CAWSVGRRNYGYTF
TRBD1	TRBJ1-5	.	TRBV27	TGTGCCAGCCAAGGCCGACAGGGGAATCAGCCCCAGCATTTT	CASQGRQGNQPQHF
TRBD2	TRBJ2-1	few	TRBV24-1	TGTGCCACCAGTGATCCGGGACTAGAGCAGTTCTTC	CATSDPGLEQFF
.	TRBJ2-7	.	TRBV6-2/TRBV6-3	TGTGCCAGCGGACGCCAGGGCTACGAGCAGTACTTC	CASGRQGYEQYF
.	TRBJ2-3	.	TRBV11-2	TGTGCCAGCAGCTTGGGGGGTATCGAATCAGATACGCAGTATTTT	CASSLGGIESDTQYF
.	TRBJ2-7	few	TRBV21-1	TGTGCCAGCAGCAAAGTTTGCGGCCACGCTTACGAGCAGTACTTC	CASSKVCGHAYEQYF
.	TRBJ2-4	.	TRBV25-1	TGTGCCAGCAGTGAATTCACGCGGCAAAACATTCAGTACTTC	CASSEFTRQNIQYF
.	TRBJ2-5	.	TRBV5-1	TGCGCCAGCAGCAGTGGGAGGTACCAAGAGACCCAGTACTTC	CASSSGRYQETQYF
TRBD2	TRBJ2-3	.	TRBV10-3	TGTGCCATCAGTGGAACTAGCGGGGGGGCCACAGATACGCAGTATTTT	CAISGTSGGATDTQYF
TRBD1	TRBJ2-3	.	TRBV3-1	TGTGCCAGCAGCCAAGACGGGACAGTCACAGATACGCAGTATTTT	CASSQDGTVTDTQYF
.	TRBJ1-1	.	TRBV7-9	TGTGCCAGCACCCGCACGGAGGAAGCTTTCTTT	CASTRTEEAFF
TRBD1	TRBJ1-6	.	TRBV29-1	TGCAGCTCCTGGGACAGGGGAAAGTCTTCACCCCTCCACTTT	CSSWDRGKSSPLHF
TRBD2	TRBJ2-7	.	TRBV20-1	TGCAGTGCTCGCATTGATAGCGGGGGGGGACCCGAGCAGTACTTC	CSARIDSGGGPEQYF
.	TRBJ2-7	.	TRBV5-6	TGTGCCAGCAGCCCCTCCGGGCAGGGCTACGAGCAGTACTTC	CASSPSGQGYEQYF
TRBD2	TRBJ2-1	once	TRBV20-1	TGCAGTGCTGGGACTAGCGGCTACAATGAGCAGTTCTTC	CSAGTSGYNEQFF
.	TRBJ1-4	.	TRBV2	TGTGCCAGCGAAACAAGCTCGATTAATGAAAAACTGTTTTTT	CASETSSINEKLFF
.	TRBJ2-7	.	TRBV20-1	TGCAGTGCTAGAGACGGGGATGCCTCGGGCTACGAGCAGTACTTC	CSARDGDASGYEQYF
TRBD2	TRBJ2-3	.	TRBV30	TGTGCCTGGAGTGTGCGGGGGAACACAGATACGCAGTATTTT	CAWSVRGNTDTQYF
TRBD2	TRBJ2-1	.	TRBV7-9	TGTGCCAGCAGCTTAACAGCTAGCGGGAGTGGGTTTAATGAGCAGTTCTTC	CASSLTASGSGFNEQFF
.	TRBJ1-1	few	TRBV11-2	TGTGCCAGCAGCTTAGCGGTGAACACTGAAGCTTTCTTT	CASSLAVNTEAFF
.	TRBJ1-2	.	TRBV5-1	TGCGCCAGCAGCTTGGAGGGGATTAGGTATGGCTACACCTTC	CASSLEGIRYGYTF
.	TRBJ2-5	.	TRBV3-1	TGTGCCAGCAGCCAGGCTGGGGGAACCCAGTACTTC	CASSQAGGTQYF
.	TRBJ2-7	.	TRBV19	TGTGCCAGTAGTTTTTTGTGGGGGCAAGAGCAGTACTTC	CASSFLWGQEQYF